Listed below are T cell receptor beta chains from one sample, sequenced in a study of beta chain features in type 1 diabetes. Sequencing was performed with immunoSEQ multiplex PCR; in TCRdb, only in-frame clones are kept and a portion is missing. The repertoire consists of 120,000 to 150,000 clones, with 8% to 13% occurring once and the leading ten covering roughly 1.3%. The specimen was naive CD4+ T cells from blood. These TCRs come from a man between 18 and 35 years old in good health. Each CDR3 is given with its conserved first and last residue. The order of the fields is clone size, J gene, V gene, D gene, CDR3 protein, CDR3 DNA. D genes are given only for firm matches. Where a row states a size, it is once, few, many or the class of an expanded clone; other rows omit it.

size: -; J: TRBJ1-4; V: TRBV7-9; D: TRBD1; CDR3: CASSLEQGENEKLFF; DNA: TGTGCCAGCAGCTTGGAACAGGGGGAGAATGAAAAACTGTTTTTT
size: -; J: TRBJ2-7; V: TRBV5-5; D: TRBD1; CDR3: CASRTTGTYEQYF; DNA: TGTGCCAGCAGGACGACAGGGACCTACGAGCAGTACTTC
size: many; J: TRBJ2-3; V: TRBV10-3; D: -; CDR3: CAISESIGLITDTQYF; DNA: TGTGCCATCAGTGAGTCTATTGGACTCATCACAGATACGCAGTATTTT
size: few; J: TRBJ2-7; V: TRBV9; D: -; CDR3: CASSVVGGESYEQYF; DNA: TGTGCCAGCAGCGTAGTAGGGGGGGAATCCTACGAGCAGTACTTC
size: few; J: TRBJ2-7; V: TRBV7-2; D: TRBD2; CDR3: CASSFPGGRGAYEQYF; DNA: TGTGCCAGCAGCTTCCCCGGTGGACGGGGGGCCTACGAGCAGTACTTC
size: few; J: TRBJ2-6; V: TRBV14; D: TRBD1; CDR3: CASSQVFGSGGAGANVLTF; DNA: TGTGCCAGCAGCCAAGTTTTCGGATCAGGGGGAGCGGGGGCCAACGTCCTGACTTTC
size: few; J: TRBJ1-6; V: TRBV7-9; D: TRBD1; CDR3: CASSTRTGDSPLHF; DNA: TGTGCCAGCAGCACTCGGACAGGGGATTCACCCCTCCACTTT
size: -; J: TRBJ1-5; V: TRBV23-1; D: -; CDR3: CASSQPRSIRVSNQPQHF; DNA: TGCGCCAGCAGTCAGCCCAGATCAATCCGTGTGAGCAATCAGCCCCAGCATTTT
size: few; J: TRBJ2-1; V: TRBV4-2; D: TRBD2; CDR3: CASSQDRGGGASINEQFF; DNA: TGTGCCAGCAGCCAAGATCGGGGCGGGGGGGCCAGTATTAATGAGCAGTTCTTC
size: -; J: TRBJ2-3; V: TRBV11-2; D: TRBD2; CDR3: CASSLGGGSTDTQYF; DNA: TGTGCCAGCAGCTTAGGCGGGGGTTCGACAGATACGCAGTATTTT
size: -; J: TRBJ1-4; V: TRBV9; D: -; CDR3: CASSPRPGLSEKLFF; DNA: TGTGCCAGCAGCCCCCGGCCGGGTTTGTCTGAAAAACTGTTTTTT